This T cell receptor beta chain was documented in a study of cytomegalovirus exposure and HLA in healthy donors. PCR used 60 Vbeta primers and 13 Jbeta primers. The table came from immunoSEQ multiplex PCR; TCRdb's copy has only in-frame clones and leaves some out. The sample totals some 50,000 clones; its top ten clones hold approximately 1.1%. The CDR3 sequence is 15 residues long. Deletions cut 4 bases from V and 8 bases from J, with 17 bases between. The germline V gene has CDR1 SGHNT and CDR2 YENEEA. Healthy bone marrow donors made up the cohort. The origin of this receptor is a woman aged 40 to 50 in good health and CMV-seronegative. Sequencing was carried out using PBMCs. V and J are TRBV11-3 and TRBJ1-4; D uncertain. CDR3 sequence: CASSYQVGFGEKLFF. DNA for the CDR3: TGTGCCAGCAGCTACCAGGTCGGCTTTGGGGAAAAACTGTTTTTT.